What follows are 15 T cell receptor beta chains derived from one specimen sequenced in a study of T-cell reconstitution after alpha-beta-depleted transplantation in children. A TCRbeta library incorporating unique molecular identifiers was prepared. From the PCR reads, TCRdb called clonotypes with MiXCR, one entry per CDR3 protein. The table lists fewer than 150,000 distinct CDR3 sequences, 9.7% of them singletons. The sample consisted of PBMCs, mostly from graft donor cells, taken 180 days after TCRalphabeta/CD19-depleted stem cell transplant. The receptors were sampled from a girl in the first two years of life who had a stem cell transplant for combined immunodeficiency, so the T cells may come from the graft donor.

The chain carries TRBV5-1 and TRBJ2-1; 12 nucleotides line up with TRBD2. This CDR3 region has 16 residues. Per the germline V gene, CDR1 is SGHRS and CDR2 is YFSETQ. After removal of 4 bases from V and 4 bases from J, the junction contained 6 bases not matched to a gene. The CDR3 here is CASSPGLAGPYNEQFF. The CDR3, as DNA: TGCGCCAGCAGCCCGGGACTAGCGGGCCCTTACAATGAGCAGTTCTTC.

The rearrangement uses TRBV29-1 and TRBJ2-5; D gene uncertain. The CDR3 contains 13 residues. The germline gives CDR1 SQVTM, CDR2 ANQGSEA. Between the trimmed V and J ends, which lost 3 bases and 1 base, there was a span of 9 bases. CDR3: CSVEGLLQETQYF. The CDR3 DNA reads TGCAGCGTTGAGGGTTTGCTCCAAGAGACCCAGTACTTC.

This clonotype was recorded many times. The chain has TRBV20-1 and TRBJ2-7, with TRBD2 as a possible D gene (5 bases). This CDR3 comprises 12 residues. Germline V gene data show CDR1 as DFQATT and CDR2 as SNEGSKA (reference sequence). V was pared by 6 bases and J by 5 bases, with 14 bases between. The CDR3 region is CSAKPPGNEQYF. Written as DNA, the CDR3 is TGCAGTGCCAAGCCCCCGGGGAACGAGCAGTACTTC.

V usage is TRBV20-1 and J usage is TRBJ2-1; D tentatively reads TRBD1 or TRBD2 (5 bases each). This CDR3 contains 14 residues. Between the trimmed V and J ends, which lost 6 bases and 0 bases, there was a span of 12 bases. Germline V gives CDR1 DFQATT, CDR2 SNEGSKA (reference sequence). The CDR3 DNA reads as TGCAGTGCGTGGGGGACGGGCTCCTACAATGAGCAGTTCTTC. Its protein product is CSAWGTGSYNEQFF.

This clonotype was found many times. This chain uses TRBV9 with TRBJ2-7, with 11 bases matching TRBD1. V lost 4 bases, J lost 3 bases, and 6 bases stayed unmatched. Germline V gives CDR1 SGDLS, CDR2 YYNGEE. The CDR3 sequence is 15 residues long. This chain's CDR3 is CASSLGDRGNYEQYF. In nucleotides, the CDR3 is TGTGCCAGCAGCCTAGGGGACAGGGGGAACTACGAGCAGTACTTC.

This clonotype has a count of ten or more. The rearrangement uses TRBV11-2 and TRBJ2-3; the match to TRBD2 covers 9 bases. The germline CDR1 and CDR2 sequences are SGHAT and FQNNGV. This CDR3 region has 18 residues. Trimming at V came to 5 bases and at J to 4 bases, leaving 16 bases not matched to a gene. The chain's CDR3 is CASSKYWGKAGGPDTQYF. Here the CDR3 DNA reads TGTGCCAGCAGCAAATACTGGGGGAAGGCGGGGGGGCCAGATACGCAGTATTTT.

This chain links TRBV2 with TRBJ1-2; tentative D call: TRBD1 (5 bases). V shed 8 bases and J shed 6 bases, with 16 bases lying between them. This CDR3 contains 13 residues. Germline V gene lookup returns CDR1 SNHLY and CDR2 FYNNEI. The CDR3 sequence is CASPGAGRNGYTF. The CDR3 bases are TGTGCCAGCCCCGGGGCAGGTCGGAATGGCTACACCTTC.

This clonotype was seen more than once but under ten times. The chain recombines TRBV4-3 with TRBJ1-4; TRBD1 matches 7 bases. Unmatched junction bases numbered 1, after V lost 0 bases and J lost 3 bases. CDR3 size: 15 residues. Per germline, CDR1 LGHNA and CDR2 YSLEER. The CDR3 spells CASSQEGTANEKLFF. The CDR3 nucleotides read TGCGCCAGCAGCCAAGAGGGGACAGCTAATGAAAAACTGTTTTTT.

This clonotype has at least ten counts. V is TRBV20-1 and J is TRBJ2-5, with 8 bases fitting TRBD2. Germline lookup yields CDR1 DFQATT and CDR2 SNEGSKA (reference sequence). V dropped 0 bases and J dropped 8; count of bases not matched to a gene: 11. This CDR3 region has 15 residues. The CDR3 DNA is TGCAGTGCTAGAGACGGGGGGGGACCTCCGGATACCCAGTACTTC. Translation gives CSARDGGGPPDTQYF.

This clonotype has just a few counts. The chain employs TRBV14 and TRBJ2-5; 9 nucleotides line up with TRBD1. The V gene's germline CDR1 is SGHDN and CDR2 FVKESK. The CDR3 contains 17 residues. With V trimmed by 5 bases and J by 4 bases, 14 bases remained unmatched. For the CDR3, the DNA is TGTGCCAGCAGCAATTCCTTCGGGACAGGGCTCCGAGAGACCCAGTACTTC. Translated, it gives CASSNSFGTGLRETQYF.

The V and J genes are TRBV29-1 and TRBJ1-1; D gene ambiguous. V lost 4 bases and J 0 bases, leaving 9 bases between the germline ends. The CDR3 is 13 residues long. Germline CDR1 and CDR2: SQVTM and ANQGSEA. The CDR3 DNA reads as TGCAGCGTTGCTGTCCTGATGAACACTGAAGCTTTCTTT. Protein sequence: CSVAVLMNTEAFF.

This clonotype was seen more than once but under ten times. The J gene is TRBJ2-1, the V gene TRBV20-1; 12 nucleotides align to TRBD2. This CDR3 has 19 amino acids. Germline CDR1 and CDR2: DFQATT and SNEGSKA (reference sequence). V was clipped by 1 base and J by 0 bases; unmatched bases: 10. The CDR3 region has the DNA TGCAGTGCTAGAGGACTAGCGGGAGAGTTCTTACACTCCTACAATGAGCAGTTCTTC. As protein: CSARGLAGEFLHSYNEQFF.

This clonotype was counted ten times or more. The chain's CDR3 is CASSLPGQNYEQYF. In DNA form, the CDR3 reads TGCGCCAGCAGCTTGCCGGGACAGAACTACGAGCAGTACTTC. The chain couples TRBV5-1 to TRBJ2-7; 7 bases fit TRBD1. The V gene's germline CDR1 is SGHRS and CDR2 YFSETQ. V shed 1 base, J shed 3 bases, and the junction held 4 bases outside the gene matches. There are 14 residues in the CDR3.

This clonotype was found a few times. The chain is built from TRBV6-6 and TRBJ2-1; D uncertain. Germline assignment: CDR1 MNHNY and CDR2 SVGAGI (reference sequence). The CDR3 is made up of 12 amino acids. The germline V and J ends were trimmed by 2 bases and 4 bases, with 3 bases remaining between them. The DNA of the CDR3 is TGTGCCAGCAGTTACATGTACAATGAGCAGTTCTTC. Encoded protein: CASSYMYNEQFF.

For this clonotype: A much larger clone is a single base away; this may be a read error. The chain is built from TRBV12-3 or TRBV12-4 and TRBJ1-4; D possibly corresponds to TRBD1 (5 bases). The V end lost 7 bases, the J end lost 0 bases, and 18 bases lay between the germline ends. The CDR3 extends over 17 amino acids. In DNA, the CDR3 is TGTGCCAGCAATCTCGGGGGATGCCCCGCAACTAATGAAAAACTGTTTTTT. Translating it yields CASNLGGCPATNEKLFF.